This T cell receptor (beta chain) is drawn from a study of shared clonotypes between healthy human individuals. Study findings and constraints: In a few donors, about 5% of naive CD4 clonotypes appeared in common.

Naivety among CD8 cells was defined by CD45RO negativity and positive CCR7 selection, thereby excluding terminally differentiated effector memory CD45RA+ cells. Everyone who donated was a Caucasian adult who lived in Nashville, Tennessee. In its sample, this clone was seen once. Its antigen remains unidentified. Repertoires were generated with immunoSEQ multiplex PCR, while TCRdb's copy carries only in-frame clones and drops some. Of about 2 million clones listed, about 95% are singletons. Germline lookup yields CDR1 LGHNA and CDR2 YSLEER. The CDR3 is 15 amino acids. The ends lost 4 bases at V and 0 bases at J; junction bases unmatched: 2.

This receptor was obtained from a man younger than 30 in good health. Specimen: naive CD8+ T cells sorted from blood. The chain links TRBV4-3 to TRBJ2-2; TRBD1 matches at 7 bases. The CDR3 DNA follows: TGCGCCAGCAGCCTCGGGACAGCGAACACCGGGGAGCTGTTTTTT. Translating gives CASSLGTANTGELFF.